This TCR beta chain is from a study of cytomegalovirus exposure and HLA in healthy donors. General observations from the study: The study designated some 180 TCR beta chains cytomegalovirus-associated.

Clones were read by immunoSEQ multiplex PCR, and TCRdb kept only the in-frame ones, dropping some. The data show 66,000 or so clones, with around 97% seen just once and around 1.5% held by the top ten. Of note for this clone: Its target is unknown.

The V gene lost 1 base and the J gene lost 0 bases, with 18 bases spanning the gap. Per germline, CDR1 SGHNT and CDR2 YYREEE (reference sequence). The CDR3 loop spans 18 amino acids. The rearrangement joins TRBV5-4 to TRBJ2-3; a possible D gene is TRBD1 (6 bases). The clonotype originates from a woman aged 18-29 years in good health and CMV-seropositive. The sample comprised PBMCs. The CDR3 DNA follows: TGTGCCAGCAGCTTGCCATCGCCAGGGGCCCTTAGCACAGATACGCAGTATTTT. Protein: CASSLPSPGALSTDTQYF.